Listed here is a single TCR beta chain. The CDR3 consists of 12 residues. The V and J ends lost 5 bases and 9 bases respectively, with 14 bases between them. CDR1 SGHAT and CDR2 FQDESV come from the germline V gene (reference sequence). The data are from a study of brain metastases from non-small cell lung cancer. Profiled with immunoSEQ multiplex PCR; TCRdb holds only in-frame clones, not every one. This table holds some 1,400 clones, about 84% found once. The V call is TRBV11-1, the J call TRBJ2-7; D is ambiguous. This clonotype was sampled from a donor aged 40 or over with non-small cell lung cancer. Sequenced input: tumor-adjacent normal tissue. The CDR3 DNA sequence: TGTGCCAGCAGCCTAGGGATGGGTCGGCAGTACTTC. As protein: CASSLGMGRQYF.